This is a list of T cell receptor beta chains from one sample in a study of T-cell memory formation after mild COVID-19. TCRdb analysed the 5' RACE reads with MiXCR anew, one entry per CDR3 protein. The table records 450,000 or so distinct CDR3 sequences, 20% to 30% of them present only once. The sample comprised PBMCs or a T cell subset sorted from them (not recorded which). Receptors were obtained from an adult woman who had mild COVID-19 (a few samples of this study predate the infection). Cell type and time point are not known. Both conserved end residues are part of each CDR3.

CDR3,J,V
CSATGGYEQYF,TRBJ2-7,TRBV20-1
CATRRFGQTQETQYF,TRBJ2-5,TRBV15
CSARSVIYSTDTQYF,TRBJ2-3,TRBV20-1
CSVGLVRFYNEQFF,TRBJ2-1,TRBV29-1
CASSTGTIYGYTF,TRBJ1-2,TRBV11-2
CSVTGFGAGELFF,TRBJ2-2,TRBV29-1
CASSATGNSYEQYF,TRBJ2-7,TRBV6-1
CASDSSGSSDTQYF,TRBJ2-3,TRBV7-9
CASRASMGLGEDTQYF,TRBJ2-3,TRBV11-2
CASSVDSGDYNEQFF,TRBJ2-1,TRBV9
CASSASWTSGRWGTDTQYF,TRBJ2-3,TRBV9
CASSYSIGQPTDTQYF,TRBJ2-3,TRBV6-5
CASSPDRPLGSPLHF,TRBJ1-6,TRBV6-5
CSATGQLQETQYF,TRBJ2-5,TRBV20-1
CASSDPGRGYEKLFF,TRBJ1-4,TRBV12-3/TRBV12-4
CASSLSDVRYTEAFF,TRBJ1-1,TRBV27
CASSQSRQGSAGELFF,TRBJ2-2,TRBV4-1
CASSLAAGYTDTQYF,TRBJ2-3,TRBV7-6
CATSDRSNTGELFF,TRBJ2-2,TRBV24-1
CATSKTGVRGEKLFF,TRBJ1-4,TRBV15
CASSLAWTSNSGNTIYF,TRBJ1-3,TRBV7-2
CASKDTNYGYTF,TRBJ1-2,TRBV19
CASSYSNLAGSYEQYF,TRBJ2-7,TRBV6-5
CASSYRSEAFF,TRBJ1-1,TRBV6-5